What follows are 10 T cell receptor beta chains derived from one specimen sequenced in a study of Graves' ophthalmopathy and Graves' hyperthyroidism. The authors amplified TCR beta CDR3 regions, and they did so from RNA transcripts for repertoire sequencing. First-round RT-PCR used HTBI primers; second-round multiplex PCR followed. TCRdb analysed the multiplex PCR reads with MiXCR anew, one entry per CDR3 protein. In the table there are around 1.1 million distinct CDR3 sequences, less than 45% of which are singletons. Material: peripheral blood or thyroid tissue (not recorded which). All receptors derive from an adult man with Graves' hyperthyroidism.

Ten or more counts support this clonotype. The chain links TRBV4-3 to TRBJ2-7; TRBD2 matches at 9 bases. V was pared by 3 bases and J by 6 bases, with 12 bases of the junction left unmatched. CDR3 length: 16 residues. Germline V gene lookup returns CDR1 LGHNA and CDR2 YSLEER. The CDR3, as DNA: TGCGCCAGCAGCCACGTAGCGGGAGTTCCAATAGGCGAGCAGTACTTC. This encodes CASSHVAGVPIGEQYF.

Ten or more counts support this clonotype. The gene calls are TRBV9 and TRBJ1-4; no clear D gene. CDR1 and CDR2 (germline): SGDLS, YYNGEE. This CDR3 is built from 15 residues. V was trimmed by 0 bases and J by 0 bases, leaving 6 bases between them. CDR3 coding DNA: TGTGCCAGCAGCGTAGACGGAACAACTAATGAAAAACTGTTTTTT. Amino acids: CASSVDGTTNEKLFF. The whole variable domain, remainder taken from reference TRBV9 and TRBJ1-4, is DSGVTQTPKHLITATGQRVTLRCSPRSGDLSVYWYQQSLDQGLQFLIQYYNGEERAKGNILERFSAQQFPDLHSELNLSSLELGDSALYFCASSVDGTTNEKLFFGSGTQLSVL.

This clonotype was observed many times. This chain links TRBV19 with TRBJ1-1; no firm D call. The CDR3 loop spans 14 amino acids. Between the trimmed V and J ends, which lost 1 base and 4 bases, there was a span of 10 bases. The germline gives CDR1 LNHDA, CDR2 SQIVND (reference sequence). The CDR3 DNA reads as TGTGCCAGTAGTATAGCCCGAAGAAGCACTGAAGCTTTCTTT. Amino acid sequence: CASSIARRSTEAFF.

This clonotype has just a few counts. The chain joins TRBV7-2 to TRBJ2-1; D uncertain. Trimming cost V 1 base and J 9 bases, with 10 bases left between them. CDR1 is SGHTA, CDR2 FQGNSA, per germline. This CDR3 is 13 amino acids long. The CDR3 DNA sequence: TGTGCCAGCAGCTTAGAAGGCTGGAGTGAGCAGTTCTTC. Its translation is CASSLEGWSEQFF. The whole variable domain, filled in from reference TRBV7-2 and TRBJ2-1, reads GAGVSQSPSNKVTEKGKDVELRCDPISGHTALYWYRQSLGQGLEFLIYFQGNSAPDKSGLPSDRFSAERTGGSVSTLTIQRTQQEDSAVYLCASSLEGWSEQFFGPGTRLTVL.

This clonotype occurred many times. The chain is built from TRBV2 and TRBJ1-6, with no clear D. Trimming removed 5 bases from V and 7 bases from J, with 15 bases in between. Germline assignment: CDR1 SNHLY and CDR2 FYNNEI. The CDR3 runs to 15 residues. The CDR3 loop is CASSPSGQQNSPLHF. CDR3 in DNA: TGTGCCAGCAGTCCGAGCGGGCAGCAAAATTCACCCCTCCACTTT.

In the case of this clonotype: Given a much more abundant clone one base away, this may be a read error. The chain is built from TRBV29-1 and TRBJ1-2, with D perhaps matching TRBD1 (6 bases). The CDR3 sequence is 15 residues long. Germline V lookup: CDR1 SQVTM, CDR2 ANQGSEA. The CDR3 loop is CSVEESQGISYGHTF. CDR3 sequence (DNA): TGCAGCGTTGAAGAGTCGCAGGGGATCTCCTATGGCCACACCTTC.

Concerning this clonotype: This may come from a read error, since a much larger clone is one base off. The J gene is TRBJ2-7, the V gene TRBV10-3; unclear D gene. With 10 bases removed from V and 6 bases from J, the gap between germline ends came to 13 bases. Germline loops: CDR1 ENHRY, CDR2 SYGVKD. The CDR3 is made up of 11 amino acids. CDR3 sequence reads: CASSHRSEQYF. Written as DNA, the CDR3 is TGTGCCAGCAGCCACAGATCCGAGCAGTACTTC.

This clonotype appeared many times. DNA for the CDR3: TGTGCCAGCAGCTTAGAGGTGTCTGGACAGGGGAATGTGTATGGCTACACCTTC. Translated, it gives CASSLEVSGQGNVYGYTF. The rearrangement joins TRBV7-2 to TRBJ1-2; 9 bases fit TRBD1. V trimming: 1 base; J trimming: 5 bases; junction bases outside the gene matches: 14. In germline, CDR1 is SGHTA, CDR2 FQGNSA. The CDR3 has 18 amino acids.

J is TRBJ2-5 and V is TRBV5-5; 10 nucleotides match TRBD2. V lost 2 bases to trimming and J lost 5 bases; unmatched junction nucleotides: 6. The CDR3 consists of 15 residues. Germline CDR1 reads SGHKS; CDR2 reads YYEKEE (reference sequence). As DNA, the CDR3 is TGTGCCAGCAGCTTAGCTAGCGGGAGTTCGGAGACCCAGTACTTC. As protein: CASSLASGSSETQYF.

A note on this clonotype: Given a much more abundant clone one base away, this may be a read error. Since the CDR3 does not end with the conserved phenylalanine or tryptophan, this likely comes from a read error. The J gene is TRBJ1-1, the V gene TRBV11-2, with D hard to call. The CDR3 is 12 amino acids. V was clipped by 6 bases and J by 4 bases, with 9 bases between them. The germline V gene encodes CDR1 SGHAT and CDR2 FQNNGV. The CDR3 loop is CASRTEFTEAFL. CDR3 bases: TGTGCCAGCAGGACGGAGTTCACTGAAGCTTTCCTT.